The TCR beta chain described here comes from a study of cytomegalovirus exposure and HLA in healthy donors (dated by TCRdb to about 2017). About the full investigation: According to an earlier analysis of 550 to 700 of the donors, 150 million to 200 million T cells yielded 90 million to 130 million unique TCR beta sequences and 276 Gb of sequence data. Using immunosequencing, the study profiled T cell repertoires from 640 or so subjects and related those repertoires to cytomegalovirus serostatus. HLA typing covered class I and class II loci at four-digit resolution. About 5 DR-DQ haplotypes were handled as single units for association and clustering, since linkage in the cohort was strong. Besides the first cohort of approximately 670 subjects, a separate validation cohort made up of 120 different subjects was used. All discovery cohort repertoires had been generated using a single sequencing platform. A later analysis re-examined previously published TCR beta repertoires from more than 600 donors and added high-resolution HLA genotyping to investigate patterns of TCR occurrence. Among the roughly 410 genotyped donors, about 83% belonged to the genetic ancestry cluster associated with self-reported Caucasian donors. Alongside the repertoire data, information on donor age, sex, ethnicity and CMV serostatus was compiled. The number of typed donors differed by locus: about 629-640 for A, B, C, DRB1 and DQB1; 522 for DQA1; 600 to 610 for DPA1; and 400 to 480 for DPB1. Rather than drawing on any new phenotypic data, the later analysis identified candidate immune exposures from TCR beta sequences and the way those sequences occurred across donors. To predict cytomegalovirus infection status, the study combined high-throughput TCR immunosequencing, statistical association of individual TCRs with disease status, and machine learning. In a later genetic analysis, genome-wide SNP genotypes for about three fifths of the 666 donors were used, and that subset was treated as a discovery cohort. Among roughly 400 genotyped donors of the cohort, an average of roughly 230,000 unique TCR beta nucleotide sequences was sequenced per donor, of which 15% to 20% were non-productive. To decide whether each TCR beta V gene segment behaved as functional or pseudogenic, an earlier analysis of fewer than 750 of the donors relied on high-throughput TCR beta sequencing. An early release that covered 640 HLA-typed donors contained 300 to 350 gigabases of sequencing data and 85 million to 100 million unique TCR sequences. The study aimed to test whether signatures of past pathogen exposure could be identified by cataloging public T cell receptors. Results and caveats for the whole study, not just this receptor: In a later analysis, HLA-associated TCR beta chains were found to be more clonally expanded and to have lower generation probabilities than equally common non-associated chains. Because HLA typing was unavailable for some donors at each locus, only the typed subset was used in association tests. In both the original and validation cohorts, the classifier was reported to diagnose cytomegalovirus status with high specificity and sensitivity. The authors suggested that the approach could potentially be generalized to other disease states and immunological phenotypes. Across donors, most TCR sequences were observed very rarely, whereas some public TCRs were present in many individuals. According to a later analysis, parvovirus B19, influenza, CMV and Epstein-Barr virus appeared linked to several top co-occurrence clusters. In a later analysis, the rate of TCR association differed among HLA loci, with DRB1 alleles having the most associated TCRs and HLA-C alleles having the fewest. This cohort had only TCR beta chains sequenced, and the lack of alpha or paired-chain data limited which features could be detected. Specific HLA alleles were associated with around 18,000 TCR beta sequences at a false discovery rate of 0.05 in a later analysis. Assigning TCR associations to individual alleles was difficult when HLA alleles, especially DR and DQ, strongly co-occurred. An earlier analysis of around 540 of the donors showed that most TCR beta V segments appeared in productive rearrangements either about 87% or about 30% of the time, which broadly matched IMGT annotations. A further reported finding was that TCR beta sequences accurately predicted the HLA-A and HLA-B alleles for most subjects in the first cohort. In vitro tests confirmed that a few of the cytomegalovirus-associated TCR beta chains recognize cytomegalovirus antigens. Because counts were too low, about 15 rarely observed V segments, including chromosome 9 orphons, were left out of the earlier analysis of 587 of the donors. A group of highly shared sequence variants was considered likely to be a technical artifact of the sequencing pipeline. The 87-base-pair reads could not distinguish some IMGT-functional V segments, including TRBV6-2 and TRBV6-3, so those segments were excluded. A total of around 150 TCR beta chains were listed by the study as associated with cytomegalovirus. Sequencing depth was assumed to be roughly uniform across donors in the presence/absence analyses, though that assumption may not hold. An association between a missense DCLRE1C variant and V-gene and J-gene trimming of TCR beta chains was found in a later genetic analysis and replicated in an independent cohort. Correlated functional status among segregating V segments might reflect linkage disequilibrium, but an unknown experimental factor could not be ruled out. According to a later genetic analysis, donors in an Asian-associated ancestry cluster had fewer N-insertions in productive TCRs than the approximately 630-donor mean. Most CMV-associated TCR beta chains appeared to be HLA-restricted in a later analysis, and the HLA associations seemed to be driven largely by CMV exposure. Immune exposure information for the cohort was limited to CMV serostatus.

The cohort was made up of approximately 670 healthy bone marrow donors. At the time of sampling, all cohort members were nominally healthy, though unrecorded immune exposures were likely present. The donor was CMV seronegative and was included in the group of around 320 seronegative cohort members. Each donor provided a peripheral blood sample, and peripheral blood mononuclear cells were used for TCR beta sequencing. The Qiagen DNeasy Blood Extraction Kit was used to extract genomic DNA from the blood cell samples. The germline V gene (reference sequence) specifies LNHDA as CDR1 and SQIVND as CDR2. Trimming takes 6 bases from V and 3 bases from J, and the germline ends sit 4 bases apart. Inclusive of the bounding cysteine and phenylalanine, the CDR3 is 11 residues long. The only DNA kept is the CDR3, 33 bases in frame from the first base. This clone has only one observation. Its antigen remains unidentified. It has no much larger one-base neighbor in the sample; base qualities were not kept.

The protocol used for the library was the immunoSEQ multiplex PCR assay. A mixture of 60 forward primers for TCR Vbeta segments and 13 reverse primers for TCR Jbeta segments was used in the multiplex PCR. The CDR3 region of rearranged TCR beta genes was amplified from genomic DNA by a multiplex PCR assay. Amplified TCR beta libraries were sequenced as 87-base-pair reads on the Illumina HiSeq System. In the paper's pipeline: A later analysis tallied tens of millions of unique TCR beta chains across the approximately 670 repertoires, and about 12 million of those chains were shared by two or more donors. A nearest-neighbor algorithm error-corrected the raw reads and collapsed the reads into unique sequences, merging closely related sequences to remove PCR and sequencing errors. To assign V, D and J gene segments, CDR3 sequences were aligned to IMGT reference sequences. For a sequence to be retained, a match of at least six nucleotides was required to both a V gene segment and a J gene segment. Rearrangements were classified as productive when the CDR3 lacked stop codons and remained in frame with V and J, and all other rearrangements were classified as non-productive. CDR3 was defined according to IMGT convention as the region running from the second conserved V-encoded cysteine to the conserved J-encoded phenylalanine. In an earlier analysis of 550 to 650 of the donors, sequences lacking an unambiguous match to a single V gene segment were excluded. An earlier analysis of about 590 of the donors classified V segments as functional when productive rearrangements were above 56.7% and as segregating when the standard deviation between donors was above 5%. A statistical classification framework was developed to diagnose cytomegalovirus status using the catalog of TCR beta chain sequences. In a later analysis, V and J genes were assigned by comparing TCR nucleotide sequences against IMGT/GENE-DB human TR gene sequences. A later analysis assigned CDR3 sequences and most-parsimonious VDJ recombination scenarios with the TCRdist pipeline. In a later analysis, each TCR beta chain was defined by its CDR3 amino acid sequence together with its V-gene family, and reads lacking a unique V-gene family were excluded. As a way to deal with suspected cross-contamination and a sequencing artifact, a later analysis dropped 450 to 600 nucleotide sequences that were highly shared and had low generation probability. For each public chain, a later analysis derived a clonal expansion index from normalized ranks of inferred template counts within each repertoire. In a later analysis, generation probabilities were computed using a VDJ recombination model fitted to out-of-frame rearrangements, and the results were checked against IGoR. In a later analysis, hypergeometric tests were used to score TCR-TCR, TCR-HLA and TCR-CMV co-occurrence, with a repertoire-size bias correction applied to TCR pairs. False discovery rates were estimated in a later analysis by permuting HLA or CMV assignments 20 times. A later analysis grouped co-occurring TCRs with DBSCAN, adding TCRdist sequence similarity when clustering within HLA-allele-positive subsets. Co-occurrence clustering excluded repertoires with fewer than 30,000 or more than 120,000 public chains, plus five with anomalous nucleotide sharing. TCRdb retrieved this table from immuneACCESS and kept in-frame rearrangements only. Not all clones are present; in checked studies, unresolved V genes account for under half, and no reason is known for the remainder. The V and J calls and clone size were taken over from that table, and D and trimming were inferred from the DNA. Present in this sample are about 160,000 clones, around 80% of which were seen just once. The ten largest clones take up roughly 5% of the sample.

In this chain, TRBV19 is recombined with TRBJ2-3; no confident D gene assignment can be made. The sequence was obtained from a man aged 25 to 40 in good health and CMV-seronegative. Sequencing used PBMCs. DNA sequence: TGTGCCAGTAGCCGTACAGATACGCAGTATTTT. Its protein reads: CASSRTDTQYF.